The rows below give T cell receptor beta chains drawn from one sample of a study of blood T cells in healthy people across ages. TCRdb analysed the 5' RACE reads with MiXCR anew, one entry per CDR3 protein. The sample consists of around 850,000 distinct CDR3 sequences, approximately 35% of them appearing once. Sequencing input: blood. The receptors stem from a man aged 18 to 29 in good health. CDR3s include the opening cysteine and the closing phenylalanine or tryptophan. The order of the fields is V gene, D gene, clone size, J gene, CDR3 protein, CDR3 DNA. The D gene is left open where the match is weak. Clone size is not always given. Where it is, it says once, few, many or a class for expanded clones.

TRBV20-1	-	many	TRBJ1-1	CSAPRTGNTEAFF	TGCAGTGCTCCCAGGACGGGGAACACTGAAGCTTTCTTT
TRBV7-3	-	many	TRBJ2-5	CASSLGGEEETQYF	TGTGCCAGCAGCTTGGGGGGAGAGGAAGAGACCCAGTACTTC
TRBV20-1	-	-	TRBJ2-7	CSAVGAGSSYNEQYF	TGCAGTGCGGTTGGCGCGGGGAGCTCCTACAATGAGCAGTACTTC
TRBV4-3	-	many	TRBJ2-3	CASSQDSGGGTDTQYF	TGCGCCAGCAGCCAAGATAGTGGAGGGGGCACAGATACGCAGTATTTT
TRBV12-3/TRBV12-4	-	few	TRBJ1-2	CASSLPGANYGYTF	TGTGCCAGCAGTTTACCCGGAGCTAACTATGGCTACACCTTC
TRBV12-3/TRBV12-4	-	few	TRBJ1-1	CASSPRRVLTEAFF	TGTGCCAGCAGCCCTCGGAGAGTTTTGACTGAAGCTTTCTTT
TRBV10-3	-	-	TRBJ1-2	CAISEWRQNYGYTF	TGTGCCATCAGTGAGTGGCGACAGAACTATGGCTACACCTTC
TRBV6-6	TRBD1	few	TRBJ2-1	CASSLRDRAFNEQFF	TGTGCCAGCTCCCTCCGGGACAGGGCTTTCAATGAGCAGTTCTTC
TRBV2	TRBD2	few	TRBJ2-1	CASSDSSGPRGFF	TGTGCCAGCAGTGATAGTAGCGGGCCTCGGGGGTTCTTC
TRBV7-2	-	few	TRBJ1-5	CASSLATGDNQPQHF	TGTGCCAGCAGCCTAGCGACAGGTGACAATCAGCCCCAGCATTTT
TRBV6-2/TRBV6-3	-	-	TRBJ1-5	CASRNGGRQPQHF	TGTGCCAGCAGAAATGGGGGACGTCAGCCCCAGCATTTT
TRBV20-1	TRBD1	few	TRBJ2-7	CSAANRGRDEQYF	TGCAGCGCCGCGAACAGGGGCAGGGACGAGCAGTACTTC
TRBV12-3/TRBV12-4	-	many	TRBJ1-5	CASGGGAGQPQHF	TGTGCCAGCGGAGGGGGGGCGGGTCAGCCCCAGCATTTT
TRBV6-6	TRBD1	once	TRBJ2-7	CASTDGDRGRQSYEQYF	TGTGCCAGCACCGATGGGGACAGGGGGCGGCAAAGTTACGAACAGTACTTC
TRBV20-1	-	few	TRBJ2-7	CSASGGRGSSYNEQYF	TGCAGTGCCAGTGGGGGGCGGGGGAGCTCCTACAATGAGCAGTACTTC
TRBV12-3/TRBV12-4	-	few	TRBJ2-7	CASSLQGYYEQYF	TGTGCCAGCAGTTTACAGGGGTACTACGAGCAGTACTTC
TRBV5-1	-	many	TRBJ2-5	CASRPGSLQETQYF	TGCGCCAGCAGACCCGGGTCATTGCAAGAGACCCAGTACTTC
TRBV20-1	-	few	TRBJ2-7	CSASGGARYNEQYF	TGCAGTGCTAGCGGCGGAGCAAGATACAATGAGCAGTACTTC
TRBV5-1	-	few	TRBJ1-6	CASTPGDNSPLHF	TGCGCCAGCACCCCAGGGGATAATTCACCCCTCCACTTT
TRBV19	-	few	TRBJ1-2	CASSPAGMGGYTF	TGTGCCAGTAGTCCTGCAGGGATGGGCGGCTACACCTTC
TRBV10-3	-	many	TRBJ1-6	CAISESLEVTPLHF	TGTGCCATCAGTGAGTCGCTAGAAGTGACACCCCTCCACTTT
TRBV6-5	-	-	TRBJ1-2	CASRPRVHHGYTF	TGTGCCAGCAGGCCTCGAGTCCACCATGGCTACACCTTC